This T cell receptor beta chain is drawn from a study of blood T cells in healthy people across ages. As for this clonotype: Antigen specificity is unknown. Being one base from a much bigger clone, this may be a read error. This CDR3 is missing its conserved last phenylalanine or tryptophan, likely due to a read error.

The second PCR ran roughly 6 to 12 cycles with a sample-barcoded 5' primer and J-beta primers. TCRdb called the 5' RACE reads again in MiXCR, with one record for every CDR3 protein. This table has about 930,000 distinct CDR3 sequences, about 29% appearing once. Regarding the study as a whole: Among T cells, TCR beta diversity per million cells dropped roughly linearly as age rose.

Per the germline V gene, CDR1 is DFQATT and CDR2 is SNEGSKA (reference sequence). V lost 3 bases to trimming and J lost 2 bases; unmatched junction nucleotides: 10. This CDR3 contains 16 residues. These sequences were also reported in another study, on T cells of mothers and their children.

Sequenced material: blood. The source is a woman in her 40s in good health. This chain joins TRBV20-1 and TRBJ1-1, with 9 bases matching TRBD1. CDR3 nucleotide sequence: TGCAGTGCTAGGGGAAGACGGGACAGGGTCAACACTGAAGCTTTCTGT. The encoded protein is CSARGRRDRVNTEAFC.